Reported below is one TCR beta chain. Antigen specificity is unknown. V was clipped by 3 bases and J by 0 bases, with 15 bases between them. The CDR3 is made up of 16 amino acids. The germline CDR1 and CDR2 sequences are SGDLS and YYNGEE. This sample was taken from a study of T cell repertoires and Cas9 in healthy adults. Study as a whole: Multi-effector potency, cytotoxicity and lineage were assessed in SpCas9-reactive CD4 and CD8 T cells.

Overall study findings and caveats: SpCas9-reactive regulatory T cells reportedly mitigated SpCas9-reactive effector T cells in vitro.

Measured with immunoSEQ multiplex PCR; TCRdb has only the in-frame clones, and not every one. The data hold 20,000 to 25,000 clones, with more than 75% observed a single time. This chain connects TRBV9 to TRBJ2-5, with D unclear. The sequence was obtained from a human donor in good health. Material: CD4+ effector T cells (CD127+, CD25-, CD137-, CD154-) from PBMCs; culture status not recorded. The CDR3 DNA sequence: TGTGCCAGCAGCGCAGATCCGACGAAGTACCAAGAGACCCAGTACTTC. Translating gives CASSADPTKYQETQYF. Looking up the rest from reference TRBV9 and TRBJ2-5 gives the full variable domain: DSGVTQTPKHLITATGQRVTLRCSPRSGDLSVYWYQQSLDQGLQFLIQYYNGEERAKGNILERFSAQQFPDLHSELNLSSLELGDSALYFCASSADPTKYQETQYFGPGTRLLVL.